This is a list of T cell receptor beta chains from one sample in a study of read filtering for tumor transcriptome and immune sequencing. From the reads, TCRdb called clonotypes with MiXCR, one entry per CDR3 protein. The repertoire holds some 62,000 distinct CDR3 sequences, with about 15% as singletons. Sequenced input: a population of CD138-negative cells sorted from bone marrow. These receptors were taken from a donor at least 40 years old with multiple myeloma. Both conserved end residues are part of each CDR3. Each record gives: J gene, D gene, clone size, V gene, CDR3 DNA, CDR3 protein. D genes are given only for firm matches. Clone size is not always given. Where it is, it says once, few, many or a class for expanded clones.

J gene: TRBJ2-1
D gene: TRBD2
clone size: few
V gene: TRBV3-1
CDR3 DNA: TGTGCCAGCAGCCTCGGACTAGCGATCGGTGAGCAGTTCTTC
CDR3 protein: CASSLGLAIGEQFF

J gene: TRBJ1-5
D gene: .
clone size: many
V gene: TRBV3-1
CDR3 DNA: TGTGCCAGCAGCCGTCAGTGGAATCAGCCCCAGCATTTT
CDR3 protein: CASSRQWNQPQHF

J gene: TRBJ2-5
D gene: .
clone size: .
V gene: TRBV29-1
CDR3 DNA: TGCAGCGTTGAGCAGGGAAGCCTATGGACCCAGTACTTC
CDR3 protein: CSVEQGSLWTQYF

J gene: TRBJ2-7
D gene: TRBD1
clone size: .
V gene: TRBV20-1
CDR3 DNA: TGCAGTGCTAGAGATGGGACAGGGGCGAACGAGCAGTACTTC
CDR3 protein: CSARDGTGANEQYF

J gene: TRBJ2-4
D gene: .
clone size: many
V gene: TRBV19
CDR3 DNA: TGTGCCAGTAGTATAGATCGAGGACAGTCGCTAGCCAAAAACATTCAGTACTTC
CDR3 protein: CASSIDRGQSLAKNIQYF

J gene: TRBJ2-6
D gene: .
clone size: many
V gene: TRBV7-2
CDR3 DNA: TGTGCCAGCAGTGAAACCGGACTCGGGGTCTCTGGGGCCAACGTCCTGACTTTC
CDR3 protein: CASSETGLGVSGANVLTF

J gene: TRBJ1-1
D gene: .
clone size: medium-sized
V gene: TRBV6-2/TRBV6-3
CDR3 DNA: TGTGCCAGCAGTTACCTTTTGGGGGGGCCGGAGAACACTGAAGCTTTCTTT
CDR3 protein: CASSYLLGGPENTEAFF

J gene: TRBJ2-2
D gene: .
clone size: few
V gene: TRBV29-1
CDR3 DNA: TGCAGCGTTGAAGTTATAGGACCCAGCACCGGGGAGCTGTTTTTT
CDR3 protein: CSVEVIGPSTGELFF

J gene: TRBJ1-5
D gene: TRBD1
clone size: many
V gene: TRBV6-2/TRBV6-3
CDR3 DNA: TGTGCCAGCAGTATTAACCGGGACAGGGCCTCCCGTGACAATCAGCCCCAGCATTTT
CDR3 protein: CASSINRDRASRDNQPQHF

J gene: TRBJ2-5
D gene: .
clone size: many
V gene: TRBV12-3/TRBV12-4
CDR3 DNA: TGTGCCAGCAGTTTAAGCGGACGCCAGAGCGGGACCCAGTACTTC
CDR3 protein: CASSLSGRQSGTQYF

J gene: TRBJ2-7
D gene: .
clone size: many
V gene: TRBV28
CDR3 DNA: TGTGCCAGCAGCGGTGCGTACGAGCAGTACTTC
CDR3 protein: CASSGAYEQYF

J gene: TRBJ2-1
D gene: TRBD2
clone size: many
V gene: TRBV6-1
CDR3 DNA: TGTGCCAGCAGTGACCCTAGCGGGAGTCCCGACAATGAGCAGTTCTTC
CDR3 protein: CASSDPSGSPDNEQFF

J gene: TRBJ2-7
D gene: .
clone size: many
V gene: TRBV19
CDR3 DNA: TGTGCCACCCTAGAGGGGTACCCCTACGAGCAGTACTTC
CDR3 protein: CATLEGYPYEQYF

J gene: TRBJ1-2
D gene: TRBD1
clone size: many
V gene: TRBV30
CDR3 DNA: TGTGCCTGGAATGTACCGGGTGGAGGGGGCCTACGTGATGGCTACACCTTC
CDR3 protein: CAWNVPGGGGLRDGYTF

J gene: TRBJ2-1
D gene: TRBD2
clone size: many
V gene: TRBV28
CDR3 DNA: TGTGCCAGCAGTTTTTCCGCGGGAGGGACCAATGAGCAGTTCTTC
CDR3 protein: CASSFSAGGTNEQFF

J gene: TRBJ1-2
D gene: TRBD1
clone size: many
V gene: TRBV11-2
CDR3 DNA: TGTGCCAGCAGCAGGACAGGGCGCTACTATGGCTACACCTTC
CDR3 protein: CASSRTGRYYGYTF

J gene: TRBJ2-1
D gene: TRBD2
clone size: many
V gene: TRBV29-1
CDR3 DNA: TGCAGCGTTGAAGACGGGACTAGCGATGAGCAGTTCTTC
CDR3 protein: CSVEDGTSDEQFF

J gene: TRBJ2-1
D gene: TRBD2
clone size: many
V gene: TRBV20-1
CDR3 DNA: TGCAGTGCTAGAGTTCCCCCGGGACTAGCCGATGAGCAGTTCTTC
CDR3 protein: CSARVPPGLADEQFF

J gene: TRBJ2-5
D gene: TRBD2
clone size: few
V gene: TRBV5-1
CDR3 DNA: TGCGCCAGCAGCTTGGGAGGAGGCGGGAGAGGGGAGACCCAGTACTTC
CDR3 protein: CASSLGGGGRGETQYF

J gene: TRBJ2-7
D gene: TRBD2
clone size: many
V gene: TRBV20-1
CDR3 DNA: TGCAGTGCTAGTTCTAGCGGGAGGACCTACGAGCAGTACTTC
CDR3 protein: CSASSSGRTYEQYF

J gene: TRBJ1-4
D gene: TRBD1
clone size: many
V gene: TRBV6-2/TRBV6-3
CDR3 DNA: TGTGCCAGCAGTTACATCGGGACAGGGAATGAAAAACTGTTTTTT
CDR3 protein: CASSYIGTGNEKLFF

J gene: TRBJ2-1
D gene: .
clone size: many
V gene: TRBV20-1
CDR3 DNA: TGCAGGGGGGGGGCGGGTAATGAGCAGTTCTTC
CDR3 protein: CRGGAGNEQFF

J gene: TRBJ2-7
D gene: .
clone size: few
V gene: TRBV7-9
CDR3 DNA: TGTGCCAGCAGCTTAGTCGCAGGCTCCTACGAGCAGTACTTC
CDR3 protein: CASSLVAGSYEQYF

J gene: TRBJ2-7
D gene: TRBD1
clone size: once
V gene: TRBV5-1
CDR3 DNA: TGCGCCAGCAGCTTGGTTCCCATAACTCCGACAGGGATCTACGAGCAGTACTTC
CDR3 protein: CASSLVPITPTGIYEQYF

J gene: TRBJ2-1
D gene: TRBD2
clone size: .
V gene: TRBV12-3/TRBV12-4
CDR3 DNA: TGTGCCAGCAGGTCTAGCGGGAGCTACAATGAGCAGTTCTTC
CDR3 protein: CASRSSGSYNEQFF

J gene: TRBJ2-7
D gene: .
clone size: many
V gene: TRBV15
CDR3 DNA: TGTGCCACCAGCACTACAGGGTGGGAGCAGTACTTC
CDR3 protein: CATSTTGWEQYF

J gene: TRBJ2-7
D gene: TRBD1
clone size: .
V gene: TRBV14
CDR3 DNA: TGTGCCAGCAGTACCGGGACAGGGGATTTCTACGAGCAGTACTTC
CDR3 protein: CASSTGTGDFYEQYF

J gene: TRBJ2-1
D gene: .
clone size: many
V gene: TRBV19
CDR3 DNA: TGTGCCAGTAGTATAGGAAAGAATGAGCAGTTCTTC
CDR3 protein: CASSIGKNEQFF

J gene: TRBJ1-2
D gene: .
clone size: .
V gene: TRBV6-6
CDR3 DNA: TGTGCCAGCAGTTCATCGATTGGCTACACCTTC
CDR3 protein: CASSSSIGYTF

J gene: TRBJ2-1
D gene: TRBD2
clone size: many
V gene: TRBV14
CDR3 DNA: TGTGCCAGCAGCCTTCGGCGGACTAGCGGAATTGAGCAGTTCTTC
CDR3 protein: CASSLRRTSGIEQFF

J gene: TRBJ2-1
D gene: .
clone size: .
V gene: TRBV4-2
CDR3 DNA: TGTGCCAGCAGCCAACCGGACTCGAGTAACTACAAGGAGCAGTTCTTC
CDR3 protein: CASSQPDSSNYKEQFF

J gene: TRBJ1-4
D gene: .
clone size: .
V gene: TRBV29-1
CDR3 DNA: TGCAGCGTCGAATACAATGAGGGACTGTTTTTT
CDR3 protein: CSVEYNEGLFF

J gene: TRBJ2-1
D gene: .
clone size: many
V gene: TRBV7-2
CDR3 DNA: TGTGCCAGCAGCTTATTGCGGAACTACAATGAGCAGTTCTTC
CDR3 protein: CASSLLRNYNEQFF

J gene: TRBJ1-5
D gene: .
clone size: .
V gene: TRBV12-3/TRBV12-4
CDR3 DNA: TGTGCCAGCAGTTTGGCAGGGCCTGTAGGGCAGCCCCAGCATTTT
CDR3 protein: CASSLAGPVGQPQHF

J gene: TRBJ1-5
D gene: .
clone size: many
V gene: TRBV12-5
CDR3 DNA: TGTGCTAGTGGTTTGGTAACGTATGAGCCCCAGCATTTT
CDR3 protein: CASGLVTYEPQHF

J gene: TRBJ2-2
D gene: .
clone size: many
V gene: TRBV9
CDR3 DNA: TGTGCCAGCAGCGTAGCTGCTTTCCCCGGGGAGCTGTTTTTT
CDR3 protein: CASSVAAFPGELFF

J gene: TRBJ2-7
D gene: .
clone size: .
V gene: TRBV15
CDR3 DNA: TGTGCCACCAGCAGAGATACCCCCACGGGTAGCTCCTACGAGCAGTACTTC
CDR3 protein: CATSRDTPTGSSYEQYF

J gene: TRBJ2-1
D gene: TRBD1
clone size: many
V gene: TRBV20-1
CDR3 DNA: TGCAGTGCTAGAGATCGTTTAGGGGACAGGGGGCATGGGGAGCAGTTCTTC
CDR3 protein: CSARDRLGDRGHGEQFF

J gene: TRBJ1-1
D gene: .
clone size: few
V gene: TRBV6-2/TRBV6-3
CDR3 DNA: TGTGCCAGCAGTTCCCACGGTAGGACTGAAGCTTTCTTT
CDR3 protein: CASSSHGRTEAFF

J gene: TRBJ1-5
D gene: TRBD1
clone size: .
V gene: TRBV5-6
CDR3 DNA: TGTGCCAGCAGCTCGTTGGACAGGGACAATCAGCCCCAGCATTTT
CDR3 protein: CASSSLDRDNQPQHF

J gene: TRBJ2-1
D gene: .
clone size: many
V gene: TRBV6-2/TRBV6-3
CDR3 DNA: TGTGCCAGTGGACTCCGAGGGGCCTACAATGAGCAGTTCTTC
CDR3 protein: CASGLRGAYNEQFF

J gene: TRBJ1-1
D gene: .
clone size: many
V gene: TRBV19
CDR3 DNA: TGTGCCAGTAGTATAGATGGGGCCATGAACACTGAAGCTTTCTTT
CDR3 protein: CASSIDGAMNTEAFF

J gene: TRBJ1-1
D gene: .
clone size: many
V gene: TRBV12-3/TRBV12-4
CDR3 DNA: TGTGCCAGCAGTTCCGGGACTGAGACTGAAGCTTTCTTT
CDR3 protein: CASSSGTETEAFF

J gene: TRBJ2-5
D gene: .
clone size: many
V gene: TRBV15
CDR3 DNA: TGTGCCACCAGCAGAGATGGTCGAGGGCAAGAGACCCAGTACTTC
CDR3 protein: CATSRDGRGQETQYF